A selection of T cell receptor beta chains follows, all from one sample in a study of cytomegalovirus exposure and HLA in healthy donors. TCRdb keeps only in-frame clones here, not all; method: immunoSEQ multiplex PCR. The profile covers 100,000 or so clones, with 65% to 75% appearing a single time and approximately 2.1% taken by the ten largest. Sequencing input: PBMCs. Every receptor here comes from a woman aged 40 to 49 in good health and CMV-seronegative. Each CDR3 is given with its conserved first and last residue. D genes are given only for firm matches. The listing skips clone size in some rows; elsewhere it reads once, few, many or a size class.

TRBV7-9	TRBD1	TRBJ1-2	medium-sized	TGTGCCAGCAGCGACAGGGTTGATGGCTACACCTTC	CASSDRVDGYTF
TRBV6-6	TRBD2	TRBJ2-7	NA	TGTGCCAGCAGTTCCCTAGCGGGGGGGTCCTACGAGCAGTACTTC	CASSSLAGGSYEQYF
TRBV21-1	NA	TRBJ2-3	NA	TGTGCCAGCTTTACCAGAGGAAGCGGGCCTAGCACAGATACGCAGTATTTT	CASFTRGSGPSTDTQYF
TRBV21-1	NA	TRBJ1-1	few	TGTGCCAGCAGCAAATACGGAGGGAGGGTGGGGGACCCGAACACTGAAGCTTTCTTT	CASSKYGGRVGDPNTEAFF
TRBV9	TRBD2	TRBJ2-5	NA	TGTGCCAGCAGCGTAGGGCTAGCGGGGGAAGAGACCCAGTACTTC	CASSVGLAGEETQYF
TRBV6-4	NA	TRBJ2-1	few	TGTGCCAGCAGTGACTCGGAGCGTAATGAGCAGTTCTTC	CASSDSERNEQFF
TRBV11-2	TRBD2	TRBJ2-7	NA	TGTGCCAGCAGGACTAGCGGGGGGTACGAGCAGTACTTC	CASRTSGGYEQYF
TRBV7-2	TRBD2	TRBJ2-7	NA	TGTGCCAGCAGCTTAGAGGGACTAGGGTCTTACGAGCAGTACTTC	CASSLEGLGSYEQYF
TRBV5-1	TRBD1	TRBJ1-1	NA	TGCGCCAGCAGCTTGGGACAGGGGGGTTTCACTGAAGCTTTCTTT	CASSLGQGGFTEAFF
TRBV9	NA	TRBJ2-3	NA	TGTGCCAGCAGCGTATCGTCGGGTTTGACGGAGACTAGCACAGATACGCAGTATTTT	CASSVSSGLTETSTDTQYF
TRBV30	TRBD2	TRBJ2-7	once	TGTGTCTGGAGTACCGGGACTAGGAGTGGCGAGCAGTACTTC	CVWSTGTRSGEQYF
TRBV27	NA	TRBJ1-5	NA	TGTGCCAGCAGTTTATTTGGACAGTATAGCAATCAGCCCCAGCATTTT	CASSLFGQYSNQPQHF
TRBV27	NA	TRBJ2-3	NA	TGTGCCAGCAGTGTAACACCGGATACGCAGTATTTT	CASSVTPDTQYF
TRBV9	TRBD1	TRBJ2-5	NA	TGTGCCAGCAGCCCGCCGGGACAGAAAGAAGAGACCCAGTACTTC	CASSPPGQKEETQYF
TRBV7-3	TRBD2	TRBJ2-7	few	TGTGCCAGCAGCTTAAACGGCGGGGGTCCCTACGAGCAGTACTTC	CASSLNGGGPYEQYF
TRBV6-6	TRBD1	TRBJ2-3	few	TGTGCCAGCGGAGACAGGGGAAGGGATACGCAGTATTTT	CASGDRGRDTQYF
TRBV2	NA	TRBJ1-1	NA	TGTGCCAGCAGTGAATTGCCGGGACAGAACACTGAAGCTTTCTTT	CASSELPGQNTEAFF
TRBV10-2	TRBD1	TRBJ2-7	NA	TGCGCCAGCCGGTTCTCCGGACAGGGGTTCTACGAGCAGTACTTC	CASRFSGQGFYEQYF
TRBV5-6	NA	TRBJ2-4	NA	TGTGCCAGCAGCTTGCGGCAGGGGAGCGCCAAAAACATTCAGTACTTC	CASSLRQGSAKNIQYF
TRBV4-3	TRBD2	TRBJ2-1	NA	TGCGCCAGCAGCCAAAGGGCGACGGGGGGGCGGCGGAACAATGAGCAGTTCTTC	CASSQRATGGRRNNEQFF
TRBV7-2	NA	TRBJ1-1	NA	TGTGCCAGCAGCTTAGTTTCAGGGTTTGGCTCTGAAGCTTTCTTT	CASSLVSGFGSEAFF
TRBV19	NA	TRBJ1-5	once	TGTGCCAGTAGCGGGTGGGGCAATCAGCCCCAGCATTTT	CASSGWGNQPQHF
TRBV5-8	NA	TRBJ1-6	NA	TGTGCCAGCGGTCTGACAGCTTATAATTCACCCCTCCACTTT	CASGLTAYNSPLHF
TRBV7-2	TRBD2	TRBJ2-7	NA	TGTGCCAGCACCAGCCCCGGACTAGCGGGGGCCTACGAGCAGTACTTC	CASTSPGLAGAYEQYF
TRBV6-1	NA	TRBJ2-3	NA	TGTGCCAGCTCATCCCCAGATACGCAGTATTTT	CASSSPDTQYF
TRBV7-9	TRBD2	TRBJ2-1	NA	TGTGCCAGCAGCCCCCGGACTAGCGGGGGCAACAATGAGCAGTTCTTC	CASSPRTSGGNNEQFF
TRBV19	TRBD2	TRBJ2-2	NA	TGTGCCAGTACCACCTACAACTCTCCGGGACTAGCGGGTAACACCGGGGAGCTGTTTTTT	CASTTYNSPGLAGNTGELFF
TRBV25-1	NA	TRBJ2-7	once	TGTGCCAGCAGTTCAGGGGTACCCTACGAGCAGTACTTC	CASSSGVPYEQYF
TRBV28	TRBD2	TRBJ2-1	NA	TGTGCCAGCAGTTTATATAGCGGGAGTCAGAGCAATGAGCAGTTCTTC	CASSLYSGSQSNEQFF
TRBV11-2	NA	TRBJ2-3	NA	TGTGCCAGCAGCTTAGTTGGTGGACAGATAACAGATACGCAGTATTTT	CASSLVGGQITDTQYF
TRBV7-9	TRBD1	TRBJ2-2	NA	TGTTCCAGCAGCCCCCCCAGAGGACAGGAAGGTCCCGGGGAGCTGTTTTTT	CSSSPPRGQEGPGELFF
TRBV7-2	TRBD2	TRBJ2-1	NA	TGTGCCAGCAGCTCGAATCTAGCGGGGGGCTACAATGAGCAGTTCTTC	CASSSNLAGGYNEQFF
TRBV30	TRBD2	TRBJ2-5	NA	TGTGCCTGGAGTGTACCCCGGACTAGCGGGGACTCCAGGCGAGAGACCCAGTACTTC	CAWSVPRTSGDSRRETQYF
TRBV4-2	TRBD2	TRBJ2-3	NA	TGTGCCAGCAGCCAAGAGAGGACTAGCGGCACAGATACGCAGTATTTT	CASSQERTSGTDTQYF
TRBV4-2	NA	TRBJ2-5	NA	TGTGCCAGCAGCCAAGATGATTTCATGAGGGAGACCCAGTACTTC	CASSQDDFMRETQYF
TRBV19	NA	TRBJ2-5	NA	TGTGCCAGTACCTCACGGCCCGGGTCGACGGGAGAGACCCAGTACTTC	CASTSRPGSTGETQYF
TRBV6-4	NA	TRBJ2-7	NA	TGTGCCAGCAGTGACTCCAAGCTTTGCTGGAGAGGGTACGAGCAGTACTTC	CASSDSKLCWRGYEQYF
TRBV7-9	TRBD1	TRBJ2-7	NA	TGTGCCAGCAGCCGTCCAGGGGGCGAGCAGTACTTC	CASSRPGGEQYF
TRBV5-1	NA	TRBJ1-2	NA	TGCGCCAGCAGCTTGGCTCAAAGCGACTATGGCTACACCTTC	CASSLAQSDYGYTF
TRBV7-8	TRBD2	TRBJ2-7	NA	TGTGCCAGCAGCTTAGGTCCTAGCGGTGCTTCCTACGAGCAGTACTTC	CASSLGPSGASYEQYF
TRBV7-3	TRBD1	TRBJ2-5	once	TGTGCCAGCAGCCCCCGGACAGGGGGGTACCAAGAGACCCAGTACTTC	CASSPRTGGYQETQYF
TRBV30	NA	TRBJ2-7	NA	TGTGCCTGGGCGACAGCCACCTACGAGCAGTACTTC	CAWATATYEQYF
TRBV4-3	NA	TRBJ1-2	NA	TGCGCCAGCAGCCAAAACGCCCTCGAGGAAGGCTATGGCTACACCTTC	CASSQNALEEGYGYTF
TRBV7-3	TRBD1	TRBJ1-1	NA	TGTGCCAGCAGCACTGGGACAGGGTGGACTGAAGCTTTCTTT	CASSTGTGWTEAFF
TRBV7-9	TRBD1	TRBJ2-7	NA	TGTGCCAGCAGCTCTCGACAGGGGTCCTACGAGCAGTACTTC	CASSSRQGSYEQYF
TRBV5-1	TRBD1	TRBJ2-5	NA	TGCGCCAGCAGCCCGACAGGGGTTGAGACCCAGTACTTC	CASSPTGVETQYF
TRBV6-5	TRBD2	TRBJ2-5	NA	TGTGCCAGCAGTTACCGCGGGGGAGAGACCCAGTACTTC	CASSYRGGETQYF
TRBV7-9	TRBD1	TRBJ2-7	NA	TGTGCCAGCAGCTTCGGACAGGGATACGAGCAGTACTTC	CASSFGQGYEQYF
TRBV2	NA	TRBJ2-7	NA	TGTGCCAGTACCGCGGGGCCGACCTACGAGCAGTACTTC	CASTAGPTYEQYF
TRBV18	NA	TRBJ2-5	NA	TGTGCCAGCTCCACCCTGGGGGGGCGTGGAGAGACCCAGTACTTC	CASSTLGGRGETQYF
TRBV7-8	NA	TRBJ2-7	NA	TGTGCCAGCAGCCAAGCTTACGAGCAGTACTTC	CASSQAYEQYF
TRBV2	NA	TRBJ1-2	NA	TGTGCCAGCAGTGGACCGACAGGAGAGGTTGACTATGGCTACACCTTC	CASSGPTGEVDYGYTF
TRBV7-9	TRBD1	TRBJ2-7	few	TGTGCCGAAATACAGGGGGCCTGGGGCGAGCAGTACTTC	CAEIQGAWGEQYF